This T cell receptor beta chain appears in the sequencing data of a study of OX40 agonist ivuxolimab in advanced cancers. On the study more broadly: Patients with hepatocellular carcinoma, melanoma, renal cell or head and neck cancer made up the dose-escalation patients. The study reported partial responses in three patients: one hepatocellular carcinoma, two cutaneous melanoma.

Repertoires were generated with immunoSEQ multiplex PCR, while TCRdb's copy carries only in-frame clones and drops some. The data contain around 78,000 clones, roughly nine tenths of them singletons. V was clipped by 7 bases and J by 0 bases, with 5 bases between them. The CDR3 consists of 12 residues. Germline loops: CDR1 SGHAT, CDR2 FQNNGV. The sequence came from an adult with an advanced solid tumor such as melanoma, head and neck, liver or kidney cancer. V is TRBV11-2 and J is TRBJ2-3; no reliable D call. The material sequenced was CD4+ or CD8+ T cells sorted from blood, taken in a trial of the OX40 agonist ivuxolimab. Here the CDR3 reads CASTPSTDTQYF. CDR3 nucleotide sequence: TGTGCCAGCACCCCTAGCACAGATACGCAGTATTTT.